These 9 T cell receptor beta chains share one sample of origin, sequenced in a study of blood T cell repertoires in COVID-19. Libraries were prepared by immunoSEQ multiplex PCR; TCRdb keeps only in-frame clonotypes and omits some of them. The data show tens of thousands of clones, with 88% seen just once and approximately 40% held by the top ten. Sequenced input: peripheral blood. Every receptor here comes from a woman between 55 and 75 years old with COVID-19, enrolled during active disease.

J is TRBJ2-6 and V is TRBV18; 9 bases are a match to TRBD1. Germline V CDR1 and CDR2: KGHSH, LQKENI. The CDR3 has 16 amino acids. With 5 bases clipped from V and 3 bases from J, the junction kept 5 bases outside the gene matches. CDR3 DNA: TGTGCCAGCTCAGCACAGGGGGCACTTGGGGCCAACGTCCTGACTTTC. It specifies CASSAQGALGANVLTF.

V usage is TRBV6-5 and J usage is TRBJ2-3, with D tentatively TRBD2 (5 bases). The V gene's germline CDR1 is MNHEY and CDR2 SVGAGI. The V end lost 6 bases, the J end lost 4 bases, and 14 bases lay between the germline ends. The CDR3 is 14 amino acids. CDR3 sequence: CASSPGLSSDTQYF. Written as DNA, the CDR3 is TGTGCCAGCAGCCCCGGACTCTCTTCAGATACGCAGTATTTT.

Written as DNA, the CDR3 is TGTGCCAGCAGGTCACTAGCGGGGGAGATCTACGAGCAGTACTTC. Its translation: CASRSLAGEIYEQYF. The genes are TRBV3-1 (or the pseudogene TRBV3-2) and TRBJ2-7, with 11 bases fitting TRBD2. J gave up 3 bases and V 6 bases, and 7 bases lay outside the gene matches. Germline CDR1 reads LGHDT; CDR2 reads YNNKEL (reference sequence). The CDR3 extends over 15 amino acids.

The V call is TRBV5-1, the J call TRBJ2-1; 9 bases map to TRBD2. The V segment lost 0 bases and the J segment 1 base; nucleotides outside the gene matches: 8. The CDR3 is made up of 18 amino acids. Germline V lookup: CDR1 SGHRS, CDR2 YFSETQ. CDR3 protein: CASSLAFAGGYSYNEQFF. The CDR3 bases are TGCGCCAGCAGCTTGGCCTTTGCGGGAGGGTATTCCTACAATGAGCAGTTCTTC.

A single count supports this clone. The chain combines TRBV18 with TRBJ2-7; TRBD1 is a possible D gene (5 bases). Looked up from germline, CDR1 is KGHSH and CDR2 is LQKENI. The V end lost 2 bases, the J end lost 4 bases, and 30 bases lay between the germline ends. The CDR3 runs 20 residues. The CDR3 DNA reads as TGTGCCAGCTCACCAGACTTAAGGGCAGGGTCTACGAGCCCGATATACGAGCAGTACTTC. Translated: CASSPDLRAGSTSPIYEQYF.

The CDR3 sequence: CASSGATGAKNIQYF. The CDR3 nucleotides read TGTGCCAGCAGCGGAGCGACTGGGGCCAAAAACATTCAGTACTTC. The chain links TRBV9 to TRBJ2-4; D not certain. The V gene lost 3 bases and the J gene lost 1 base, with 11 bases spanning the gap. Germline assignment: CDR1 SGDLS and CDR2 YYNGEE. The length of the CDR3 is 15 residues.

This chain connects TRBV6-2 or TRBV6-3 to TRBJ1-2; 7 bases are a match to TRBD1. The CDR3 contains 14 residues. J was trimmed by 3 bases and V by 6 bases; bases with no gene match: 7. Germline V gene data show CDR1 as MNHEY and CDR2 as SVGEGT. In DNA form, the CDR3 reads TGTGCCAGCAGCCGGACCGGGACAGACTATGGCTACACCTTC. Its translation is CASSRTGTDYGYTF.

CDR3 amino acids: CASSPGLAGLREQFF. In DNA form, the CDR3 reads TGCGCCAGCAGCCCGGGACTAGCGGGTCTCCGGGAGCAGTTCTTC. This chain uses TRBV4-3 with TRBJ2-1; TRBD2 matches at 12 bases. The CDR3 contains 15 residues. V lost 4 bases, J lost 10 bases, and 8 bases stayed unmatched. Germline V gene lookup returns CDR1 LGHNA and CDR2 YSLEER.

V usage is TRBV7-9 and J usage is TRBJ1-1, with 8 bases lining up with TRBD1. Germline CDR1 SEHNR, CDR2 FQNEAQ (reference sequence). This CDR3 region has 15 residues. The V segment lost 1 base and the J segment 0 bases; nucleotides outside the gene matches: 1. CDR3 coding DNA: TGTGCCAGCAGCTTAGGCAGGGGGCTGAACACTGAAGCTTTCTTT. This encodes CASSLGRGLNTEAFF.